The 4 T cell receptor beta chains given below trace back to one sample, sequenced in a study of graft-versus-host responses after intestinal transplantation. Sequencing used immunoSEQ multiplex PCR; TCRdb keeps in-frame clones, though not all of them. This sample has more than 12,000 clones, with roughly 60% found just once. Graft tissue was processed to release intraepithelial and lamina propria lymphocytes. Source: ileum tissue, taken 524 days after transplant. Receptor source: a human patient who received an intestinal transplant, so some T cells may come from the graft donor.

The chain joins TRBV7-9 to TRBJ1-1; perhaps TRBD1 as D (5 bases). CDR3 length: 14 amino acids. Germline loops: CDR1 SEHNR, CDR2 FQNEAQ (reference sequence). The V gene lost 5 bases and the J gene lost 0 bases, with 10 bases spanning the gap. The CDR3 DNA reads TGTGCCAGCAGCAACAGGAGCATGAACACTGAAGCTTTCTTT. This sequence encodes CASSNRSMNTEAFF.

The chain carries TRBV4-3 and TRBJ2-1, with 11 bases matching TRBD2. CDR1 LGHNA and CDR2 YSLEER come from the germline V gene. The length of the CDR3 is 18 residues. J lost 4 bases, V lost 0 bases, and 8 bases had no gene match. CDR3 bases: TGCGCCAGCAGCCAAGAAGGGTTAGCGGGGGGGGCTTACAATGAGCAGTTCTTC. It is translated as CASSQEGLAGGAYNEQFF.

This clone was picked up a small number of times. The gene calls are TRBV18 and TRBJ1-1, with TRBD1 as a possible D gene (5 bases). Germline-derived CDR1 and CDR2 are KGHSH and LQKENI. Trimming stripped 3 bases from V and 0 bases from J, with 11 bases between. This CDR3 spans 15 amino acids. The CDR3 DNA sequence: TGTGCCAGCTCACCGTGGCGACAGCTGAACACTGAAGCTTTCTTT. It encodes CASSPWRQLNTEAFF.

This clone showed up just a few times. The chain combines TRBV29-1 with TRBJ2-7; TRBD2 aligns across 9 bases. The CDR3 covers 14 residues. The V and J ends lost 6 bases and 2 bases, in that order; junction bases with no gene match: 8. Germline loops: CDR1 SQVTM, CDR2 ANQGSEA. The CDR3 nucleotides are TGCAGCGTGGTTAGACTAGCGGCTACCTACGAGCAGTACTTC. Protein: CSVVRLAATYEQYF.